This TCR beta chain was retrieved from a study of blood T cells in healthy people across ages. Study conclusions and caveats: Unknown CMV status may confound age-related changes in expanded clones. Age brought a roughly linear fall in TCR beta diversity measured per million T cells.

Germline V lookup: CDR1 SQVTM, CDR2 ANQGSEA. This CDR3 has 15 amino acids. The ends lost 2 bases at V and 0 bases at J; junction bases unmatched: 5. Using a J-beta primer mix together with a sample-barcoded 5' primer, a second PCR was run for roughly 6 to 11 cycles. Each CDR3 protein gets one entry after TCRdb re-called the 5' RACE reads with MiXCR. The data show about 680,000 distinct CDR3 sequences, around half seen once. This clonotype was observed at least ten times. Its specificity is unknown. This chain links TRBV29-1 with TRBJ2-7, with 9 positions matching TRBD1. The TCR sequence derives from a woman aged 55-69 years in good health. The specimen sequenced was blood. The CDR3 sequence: CSVEYWTGASYEQYF. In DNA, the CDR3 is TGCAGCGTTGAATATTGGACAGGGGCCTCCTACGAGCAGTACTTC.